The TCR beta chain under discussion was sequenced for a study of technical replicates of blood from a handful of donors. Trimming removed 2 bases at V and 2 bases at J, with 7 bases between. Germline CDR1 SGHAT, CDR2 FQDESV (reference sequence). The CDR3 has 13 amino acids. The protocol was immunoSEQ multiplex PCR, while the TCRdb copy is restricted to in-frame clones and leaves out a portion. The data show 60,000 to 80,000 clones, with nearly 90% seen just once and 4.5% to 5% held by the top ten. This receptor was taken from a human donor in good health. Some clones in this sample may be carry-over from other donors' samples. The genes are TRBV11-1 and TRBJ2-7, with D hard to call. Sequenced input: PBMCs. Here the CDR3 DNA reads TGTGCCAGCAGCTTAAGTACAGCCTACGAGCAGTACTTC. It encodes CASSLSTAYEQYF. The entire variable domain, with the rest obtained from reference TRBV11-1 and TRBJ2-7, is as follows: EAEVAQSPRYKITEKSQAVAFWCDPISGHATLYWYRQILGQGPELLVQFQDESVVDDSQLPKDRFSAERLKGVDSTLKIQPAELGDSAMYLCASSLSTAYEQYFGPGTRLTVT.